One sample yielded the 20 T cell receptor beta chains listed below, sequenced in a study of early T cells in non-severe SARS-CoV-2 infection (dated by TCRdb to about 2021). The library came from 5' RACE. Instrument used: NextSeq 500. TCRdb itself trimmed the public reads at Q25 with fastp, ran MiXCR and retained productive beta chains. Identical CDR3 protein sequences are pooled into one entry, listed with their most common genes and DNA. The sample table contains tens of thousands of distinct CDR3 sequences; only one count was recorded for approximately 11% of them. The leading ten clones occupy around 5.8% of the sample. Material for sequencing was whole blood. The receptors stem from an adult who was a healthcare worker with PCR-confirmed SARS-CoV-2 infection or an uninfected control (not recorded which).

This clonotype was recorded many times. CDR3 region: CASSLFGGFSYNEQFF. CDR3 sequence (DNA): TGTGCCAGCAGCTTATTCGGCGGTTTCTCCTACAATGAGCAGTTCTTC. The chain uses TRBV11-2 and TRBJ2-1, with no clear D. Germline values: CDR1 SGHAT, CDR2 FQNNGV. Trimming shortened V by 2 bases and J by 0 bases, and 11 bases separated the two germline ends. CDR3 size: 16 residues.

The chain is built from TRBV5-4 and TRBJ2-5, with D unclear. The CDR3 loop spans 13 amino acids. The germline V gene has CDR1 SGHNT and CDR2 YYREEE (reference sequence). Trimming pared 2 bases from V and 5 bases from J, leaving 10 bases between. Written as DNA, the CDR3 is TGTGCCAGCAGCTTAGCAGGAGCGGAGACCCAGTACTTC. Translation: CASSLAGAETQYF.

This clonotype was detected many times. The rearrangement uses TRBV4-3 and TRBJ2-7; TRBD2 matches 11 bases. The CDR3 contains 19 residues. The germline CDR1 and CDR2 sequences are LGHNA and YSLEER. The V gene end was trimmed by 0 bases and the J gene end by 0 bases; junction bases not matched to a gene: 10. CDR3 region: CASSQDTDSGRASSYEQYF. For the CDR3, the DNA is TGCGCCAGCAGCCAAGATACAGATAGCGGGAGGGCAAGCTCCTACGAGCAGTACTTC.

This clonotype was seen a few times. The rearrangement joins TRBV12-3 or TRBV12-4 to TRBJ1-1; D may be TRBD1 (6 bases). The V gene lost 6 bases and the J gene lost 4 bases, with 15 bases spanning the gap. The CDR3 length is 14 residues. In DNA, the CDR3 is TGTGCCAGCAGACCAACCCCCAGGGGCACTGAAGCTTTCTTT. Amino acids: CASRPTPRGTEAFF.

This clonotype was seen many times. The chain carries TRBV20-1 and TRBJ2-1, with 8 bases identical to TRBD2. J was trimmed by 8 bases and V by 6 bases; bases with no gene match: 9. The CDR3 has 13 residues. Germline values: CDR1 DFQATT, CDR2 SNEGSKA (reference sequence). The CDR3 nucleotides are TGCAGTGCGAGCGGGACTAGTATCGATGAGCAGTTCTTC. Its translation is CSASGTSIDEQFF.

The chain recombines TRBV19 with TRBJ1-5; maybe TRBD1 (6 bases). The V gene's germline CDR1 is LNHDA and CDR2 SQIVND (reference sequence). Trimming cost V 3 bases and J 3 bases, with 12 bases left between them. This CDR3 has 15 residues. Here the CDR3 reads CASSIGGRFNQPQHF. In DNA, the CDR3 is TGTGCCAGTAGTATCGGGGGGCGTTTCAATCAGCCCCAGCATTTT.

This clonotype occurred a few times. This CDR3 reads CASSLWDRYHF. The CDR3 DNA follows: TGTGCCAGCAGTTTATGGGACAGATATCATTTT. This chain links TRBV28 with TRBJ1-5; possibly TRBD1 for D (6 bases). V dropped 0 bases and J dropped 16 bases, with 10 bases sitting between them. The germline CDR1 and CDR2 sequences are MDHEN and SYDVKM. The CDR3 runs to 11 residues. The variable domain in full, completed from reference TRBV28 and TRBJ1-5, reads DVKVTQSSRYLVKRTGEKVFLECVQDMDHENMFWYRQDPGLGLRLIYFSYDVKMKEKGDIPEGYSVSREKKERFSLILESASTNQTSMYLCASSLWDRYHFGDGTRLSIL.

V and J are TRBV14 and TRBJ2-1; 7 positions match TRBD1. The CDR3 runs to 16 residues. CDR1 is SGHDN and CDR2 is FVKESK in the germline V gene. The trim removed 7 bases at V and 7 bases at J, leaving 16 bases unmatched. Here the CDR3 reads CASNAEGDRARNEQFF. CDR3 DNA: TGTGCCAGCAACGCAGAGGGGGACAGAGCCAGGAATGAGCAGTTCTTC.

This chain connects TRBV25-1 to TRBJ1-3; tentative D call: TRBD1 (5 bases). V dropped 3 bases and J dropped 8 bases, with 11 bases sitting between them. Germline V gene data show CDR1 as MGHDK and CDR2 as SYGVNS. The CDR3 extends over 13 amino acids. In DNA form, the CDR3 reads TGTGCCAGCAGTGAGCTTCAGGGCTACACCATATATTTT. Protein: CASSELQGYTIYF. Full variable domain (remainder filled in from reference TRBV25-1 and TRBJ1-3): EADIYQTPRYLVIGTGKKITLECSQTMGHDKMYWYQQDPGMELHLIHYSYGVNSTEKGDLSSESTVSRIRTEHFPLTLESARPSHTSQYLCASSELQGYTIYFGEGSWLTVV.

At least ten counts were recorded for this clonotype. CDR3: CASSQSDLGENTIYF. The CDR3 DNA follows: TGTGCCAGCAGTCAATCAGATCTGGGAGAAAACACCATATATTTT. The chain links TRBV12-3 or TRBV12-4 to TRBJ1-3, with D unresolved. Trimming cost V 5 bases and J 6 bases, with 17 bases left between them. The CDR3 is made up of 15 amino acids.

This clonotype turned up a few times. The chain links TRBV6-2 or TRBV6-3 to TRBJ1-5; D unclear. The CDR3 consists of 15 residues. V dropped 5 bases and J dropped 0 bases, with 11 bases sitting between them. The germline V gene encodes CDR1 MNHEY and CDR2 SVGEGT. The CDR3 loop is CASSTLGHSNQPQHF. The CDR3 DNA reads TGTGCCAGCAGTACACTGGGTCATAGCAATCAGCCCCAGCATTTT.

This clonotype was picked up a small number of times. This chain uses TRBV12-3 or TRBV12-4 with TRBJ2-1; tentatively, D is TRBD1 (5 bases). The CDR3 consists of 14 residues. V was trimmed by 3 bases and J by 5 bases, leaving 11 bases between them. CDR3 sequence reads: CASSFGRAHNEQFF. In nucleotides, the CDR3 is TGTGCCAGCAGTTTTGGCAGGGCGCACAATGAGCAGTTCTTC.

This clonotype showed up just a few times. CDR3 DNA sequence: TGTGCCAGCAGCCCCTTCCAGGGGAATAGTCGCGAGCAGTACTTC. Its translation: CASSPFQGNSREQYF. V and J are TRBV5-4 and TRBJ2-7; weak D call: TRBD1 (6 bases). The length of the CDR3 is 15 residues. CDR1 is SGHNT, CDR2 YYREEE, per germline (reference sequence). Trimming took 4 bases from V and 6 from J, leaving 20 bases between them.

The chain is built from TRBV21-1 and TRBJ1-2; TRBD1, the D gene given by the table, was not confirmed from the DNA. TRBV21-1 is a pseudogene locus. The CDR3 is 15 amino acids. The CDR3 DNA sequence: TGTGCCAGCAGCAAGCGACACATCAGGGGCTATGGCTACACCTTC. As protein: CASSKRHIRGYGYTF.

V is TRBV28 and J is TRBJ1-1, with TRBD1 matching 7 bases. V trimming: 6 bases; J trimming: 2 bases; junction bases outside the gene matches: 9. This CDR3 is 15 amino acids long. Per the germline V gene, CDR1 is MDHEN and CDR2 is SYDVKM. The CDR3 bases are TGTGCCAGCAGGGATCGGACAGGTCACAACACTGAAGCTTTCTTT. Translation gives CASRDRTGHNTEAFF.

This chain joins TRBV11-2 and TRBJ2-1, with a possible D match to TRBD2 (6 bases). Germline CDR1 and CDR2: SGHAT and FQNNGV. The CDR3 spans 16 residues. V lost 1 base to trimming and J lost 4 bases, with 14 bases between them. CDR3 sequence reads: CASSLGPSRGYNEQFF. As DNA, the CDR3 is TGTGCCAGCAGCTTAGGTCCTAGTCGGGGGTACAATGAGCAGTTCTTC.

The chain links TRBV4-2 to TRBJ1-3; no clear D gene. The CDR3 is 13 amino acids. Trimming cost V 0 bases and J 7 bases, with 7 bases left between them. Per germline, CDR1 LGHNA and CDR2 YNFKEQ. CDR3 in amino acids: CASSQDPGNTIYF. The CDR3 DNA sequence: TGTGCCAGCAGCCAAGACCCGGGTAACACCATATATTTT.

The J gene is TRBJ1-1, the V gene TRBV18; 7 bases are shared with TRBD1. With V trimmed by 1 base and J by 5 bases, 4 bases remained unmatched. The CDR3 has 14 residues. Germline V gene lookup returns CDR1 KGHSH and CDR2 LQKENI. The CDR3 reads CASSPQGALTEAFF. DNA for the CDR3: TGTGCCAGCTCACCACAGGGGGCTCTGACTGAAGCTTTCTTT.

The chain joins TRBV29-1 to TRBJ2-7, with 7 bases matching TRBD1. The CDR3 is 17 amino acids. The trim removed 7 bases at V and 0 bases at J, leaving 18 bases unmatched. CDR1 and CDR2 (germline): SQVTM, ANQGSEA. The chain's CDR3 is CSAQGRGLRDYSYEQYF. The CDR3 DNA sequence: TGCAGCGCACAGGGAAGGGGGCTACGGGATTACTCCTACGAGCAGTACTTC.

Many counts were recorded for this clonotype. The rearrangement joins TRBV12-3 or TRBV12-4 to TRBJ1-2; TRBD1 matches 9 bases. V was clipped by 5 bases and J by 5 bases; unmatched bases: 9. CDR3 length: 15 amino acids. The CDR3 coding sequence is TGTGCCAGCAGTCCCTCCGGGACAGGGATTTATGGCTACACCTTC. It translates to CASSPSGTGIYGYTF.